A selection of T cell receptor beta chains follows, all from one sample in a study of blood T cells in healthy people across ages. TCRdb re-called the 5' RACE reads through MiXCR, storing one row per CDR3 protein. Of 650,000 to 700,000 distinct CDR3 sequences in the sample, approximately 31% were seen once. The specimen sequenced was blood. The origin of the receptors is a woman of 80 years or more in good health. CDR3s include the opening cysteine and the closing phenylalanine or tryptophan. Fields, in order: clone size, J gene, V gene, CDR3 length, D gene, CDR3 protein, CDR3 DNA. The D gene is left open where the match is weak. Size tells how often a clone was seen (once, few, many) or the class of an expanded clone, and some rows leave it out.

.,TRBJ1-2,TRBV7-2,14,TRBD1,CASSLYGTGDGYTF,TGTGCCAGCAGCTTGTATGGGACAGGGGATGGCTACACCTTC
once,TRBJ2-7,TRBV5-4,13,.,CASSLDRFREQYF,TGTGCCAGCAGCCTCGACAGATTTCGCGAGCAGTACTTC
many,TRBJ2-7,TRBV28,16,TRBD2,CASRLTGTSGGYEQYF,TGTGCCAGCAGGTTGACCGGGACTAGCGGGGGCTACGAGCAGTACTTC
.,TRBJ2-2,TRBV5-1,17,TRBD1,CASSFYPGQGRAGELFF,TGCGCCAGCAGCTTTTATCCCGGACAGGGAAGGGCCGGGGAGCTGTTTTTT
few,TRBJ1-6,TRBV14,15,.,CASSPLNQGNSPPHF,TGTGCCAGCAGCCCTTTGAACCAGGGAAATTCACCCCCCCACTTT
many,TRBJ2-7,TRBV4-1,12,TRBD2,CASGGPRDEQYF,TGCGCTTCGGGGGGACCAAGGGACGAGCAGTACTTC
many,TRBJ2-5,TRBV20-1,15,.,CSARDALATTETQYF,TGCAGTGCTAGAGATGCCCTCGCAACCACTGAGACCCAGTACTTC
few,TRBJ1-1,TRBV7-9,14,.,CASSLGVRGTEAFF,TGTGCCAGCAGCTTAGGAGTAAGGGGCACTGAAGCTTTCTTT
few,TRBJ2-3,TRBV25-1,15,.,CASSQAKWSTDTQYF,TGTGCCAGCAGTCAAGCAAAATGGAGCACAGATACGCAGTATTTT
.,TRBJ2-5,TRBV6-1,14,.,CASSDGRQGETQYF,TGTGCCAGCAGTGATGGGCGGCAGGGGGAGACCCAGTACTTC
.,TRBJ2-5,TRBV5-1,15,.,CASSLAGAGQNEQYF,TGCGCCAGCAGCCTGGCAGGGGCAGGACAGAATGAGCAGTACTTC
many,TRBJ2-7,TRBV29-1,13,.,CSVRQHGLGEQYF,TGCAGCGTGAGGCAGCATGGATTGGGCGAGCAGTACTTC
.,TRBJ2-2,TRBV4-2,16,.,CASSQKSGVDTGELFF,TGTGCCAGCAGCCAAAAGTCAGGGGTGGACACCGGGGAGCTGTTTTTT
few,TRBJ2-3,TRBV4-3,17,TRBD2,CASSQVSGGAKTDTQYF,TGCGCCAGCAGCCAAGTTTCGGGGGGGGCGAAAACAGATACGCAGTATTTT
once,TRBJ1-3,TRBV11-2,20,TRBD1,CASSPLTSGQGEHSGNTIYF,TGTGCCAGCAGCCCGCTTACTTCGGGACAGGGGGAACACTCTGGAAACACCATATATTTT
many,TRBJ1-2,TRBV7-2,16,TRBD1,CASRPGGQGGNYGYTF,TGTGCCAGCAGGCCCGGGGGGCAGGGGGGTAACTATGGCTACACCTTC
.,TRBJ2-7,TRBV20-1,14,.,CSARDRSPLPEQYF,TGCAGTGCTAGAGATCGAAGTCCTCTCCCCGAGCAGTACTTC